A selection of T cell receptor beta chains follows, all from one sample in a study of T cells in localized non-small cell lung cancer. Assay: immunoSEQ multiplex PCR; the TCRdb copy retains only in-frame clones and omits some. The data contain about 39,000 clones, 75% to 85% of them singletons. This material consisted of PBMCs, taken before any cancer treatment. These receptor sequences come from a woman aged 40-70 years with stage II squamous cell lung carcinoma. CDR3s include the opening cysteine and the closing phenylalanine or tryptophan. Fields, in order: CDR3 DNA, CDR3 protein, J gene, D gene, V gene, CDR3 length, clone size. The D gene is left open where the match is weak. Some rows have no size entry. The others give once, few or many, or a class for an expanded clone.

TGCGCCAGCAGCCGGAACAATGAGCAGTTCTTC CASSRNNEQFF TRBJ2-1 NA TRBV5-1 11 NA
TGTGCCAGCAGCCCTAATAGCGCAGGCGGAGAGCAGTACTTC CASSPNSAGGEQYF TRBJ2-7 NA TRBV7-9 14 NA
TGTGCCAGCAGTTATGGGCTGGACCCGGGGGGAGAAAAACTGTTTTTT CASSYGLDPGGEKLFF TRBJ1-4 NA TRBV6-5 16 few
TGTGCCAGCAGCTCAGACAGGGCCACAGATACGCAGTATTTT CASSSDRATDTQYF TRBJ2-3 TRBD1 TRBV7-9 14 NA
TGTGCCAGCAGTGAACCCGGGGAGCGGGACAGAAATAACTATTCGGATCAGCCCCAGCATTTT CASSEPGERDRNNYSDQPQHF TRBJ1-5 TRBD1 TRBV2 21 once
TGTGCCAGCAGCTCTGGGGCTCCGGGACCGCACTTC CASSSGAPGPHF TRBJ2-7 NA TRBV6-6 12 NA
TGTGCCAGCAGCGCTCTAGACACTGAAGCTTTCTTT CASSALDTEAFF TRBJ1-1 NA TRBV28 12 NA
TGCGCCAGCAGCGTGACAGGGAACACCGGGGAGCTGTTTTTT CASSVTGNTGELFF TRBJ2-2 NA TRBV5-1 14 NA
TGTGCCAGCAGCTTTATAGCGGGTAGACAAGAGACCCAGTACTTC CASSFIAGRQETQYF TRBJ2-5 TRBD2 TRBV7-3 15 NA
TGTGCCAGCAGTACGACAGGGGGTACGTATGGCTACACCTTC CASSTTGGTYGYTF TRBJ1-2 TRBD1 TRBV28 14 once
TGTGCCAGCAGCTTAACGACAGGGGATGGCTACACCTTC CASSLTTGDGYTF TRBJ1-2 TRBD1 TRBV11-2 13 NA
TGTGCCATCAGTGAGTCGTATGCATCGGGACAGGGTGCCAGCTACGAGCAGTACTTC CAISESYASGQGASYEQYF TRBJ2-7 TRBD1 TRBV10-3 19 NA
TGTGCCAGCAGCCCTCTCCGGGGGGAGAAAGCTTTCTTT CASSPLRGEKAFF TRBJ1-1 NA TRBV5-6 13 NA
TGTGCCAGCAGTTTAAGACCCACTGGACTAGCGGAGAAGAACACCGGGGAGCTGTTTTTT CASSLRPTGLAEKNTGELFF TRBJ2-2 TRBD2 TRBV7-3 20 NA
TGCAGCGCATCGGAGGGGATTCAGCCCCAGCATTTT CSASEGIQPQHF TRBJ1-5 NA TRBV29-1 12 NA
TGTGCCAGCAGCTTAAACGGGGACGCGAACACTGAAGCTTTCTTT CASSLNGDANTEAFF TRBJ1-1 NA TRBV7-3 15 NA
TGTGCCAGCAGCTTTTTTGGGGGTGAGCAGTTCTTC CASSFFGGEQFF TRBJ2-1 NA TRBV5-6 12 NA
TGTGCCAGTAGTTGGGGACAGGGTCACACTGAAGCTTTCTTT CASSWGQGHTEAFF TRBJ1-1 TRBD1 TRBV19 14 NA
TGTGCCACTCGAAGCTGGGGTCCTCGCTACGAGCAGTACTTC CATRSWGPRYEQYF TRBJ2-7 NA TRBV19 14 NA
TGTGCCAGCAGCCCTAATATGGACACTGAAGCTTTCTTT CASSPNMDTEAFF TRBJ1-1 NA TRBV7-2 13 NA
TGCGCCAGCAGTGCTGAGGCGGCTGGCTACACCTTC CASSAEAAGYTF TRBJ1-2 NA TRBV10-2 12 many
TGTGCCAGCAGGGGACTCCCGGGGAGCCAGTACTTC CASRGLPGSQYF TRBJ2-5 NA TRBV27 12 NA
TGCGCCAGCAGCCAAGATGGCGGGAGAGGGACAGATACGCAGTATTTT CASSQDGGRGTDTQYF TRBJ2-3 TRBD2 TRBV4-3 16 NA
TGTGCCAGCAGCCGCGGACAGGGAGTCGTTGGAAACACCATATATTTT CASSRGQGVVGNTIYF TRBJ1-3 TRBD1 TRBV7-8 16 NA
TGTGCCAGCAGCAGCTGGACGGGCTCTAGCACAGATACGCAGTATTTT CASSSWTGSSTDTQYF TRBJ2-3 NA TRBV5-6 16 NA
TGTGCCAGCAGCGCTGGAATAAACCAAGAGACCCAGTACTTC CASSAGINQETQYF TRBJ2-5 NA TRBV5-6 14 once
TGTGCCTGGAGCGAGGGACAGAACACTGAAGCTTTCTTT CAWSEGQNTEAFF TRBJ1-1 NA TRBV30 13 NA
TGTGCCAGCAGTCCGTTACAGGGGAATCAGCCCCAGCATTTT CASSPLQGNQPQHF TRBJ1-5 TRBD1 TRBV28 14 NA
TGTGCCAGCAGGCCGACAGGGGTAACCGGGGAGCTGTTTTTT CASRPTGVTGELFF TRBJ2-2 TRBD1 TRBV7-2 14 NA
TGTGCCAGTAGTATTGAGGCGTCGGGAGGGATCCACGAGCAGTACTTC CASSIEASGGIHEQYF TRBJ2-7 TRBD2 TRBV19 16 NA
TGTGCCAGCAGTTTACCAGCAAGGGAAAAACTGTTTTTT CASSLPAREKLFF TRBJ1-4 NA TRBV27 13 NA
TGTGCCAGCGGATTCCGACGGGACACTGAAGCTTTCTTT CASGFRRDTEAFF TRBJ1-1 NA TRBV11-2 13 few
TGTGCCAGCAGCGTATCAGGATCAGAAGGGACCCAGTACTTC CASSVSGSEGTQYF TRBJ2-5 NA TRBV9 14 NA
TGTGCCAGTAGTATCTCTTACGGGACAGGGCCTCGCTACACCTTC CASSISYGTGPRYTF TRBJ1-2 TRBD1 TRBV19 15 NA
TGTGCCAGCAGTTTAGGTCTACCCCCATCCTACGAGCAGTACTTC CASSLGLPPSYEQYF TRBJ2-7 NA TRBV28 15 few
TGTGCCAGCAGCTTAGATGCGGGAGGGGACGAGCAGTACTTC CASSLDAGGDEQYF TRBJ2-7 TRBD2 TRBV11-2 14 NA
TGTGCCAGCAGTCCAGGACAGGGGGCTTTTCAGCCCCAGCATTTT CASSPGQGAFQPQHF TRBJ1-5 TRBD1 TRBV28 15 few
TGTGCCAGCAGCGATCCGTACGGGACTGCCAGGGGTGAGCAGTTCTTC CASSDPYGTARGEQFF TRBJ2-1 NA TRBV7-6 16 NA
TGTGCCAGCAGTCATACCGGGACAGAGTACCAAGAGACCCAGTACTTC CASSHTGTEYQETQYF TRBJ2-5 TRBD1 TRBV7-9 16 NA
TGTGCCAGCAGGCGACTAGCGGGAGCAGGGGGGGAGCTGTTTTTT CASRRLAGAGGELFF TRBJ2-2 TRBD2 TRBV2 15 NA
TGTGCCAGCAGCTTGGAATGGGGGGCCTATGGCTACACCTTC CASSLEWGAYGYTF TRBJ1-2 NA TRBV5-4 14 NA
TGTGCCAGCAGCGTAGCGGGGGAGACCCAGTACTTC CASSVAGETQYF TRBJ2-5 NA TRBV9 12 NA
TGTGCCAGCAACGATCTAGCGGGAGCTACCAATGAGCAGTTCTTC CASNDLAGATNEQFF TRBJ2-1 TRBD2 TRBV7-2 15 few
TGTGCCAGCAGAGGGAAGAACACCGGGGAGCTGTTTTTT CASRGKNTGELFF TRBJ2-2 NA TRBV2 13 few
TGTGCCAGCAGCTTAGGCAGAGCGAACACTGAAGCTTTCTTT CASSLGRANTEAFF TRBJ1-1 NA TRBV7-2 14 once
TGTGCCAGTAGTATGGGGCTTGGGGGGGATCAGCCCCAGCATTTT CASSMGLGGDQPQHF TRBJ1-5 NA TRBV19 15 NA
TGTGCCAGCAGTTGGACAGGGGGCGCGTCGAACACTGAAGCTTTCTTT CASSWTGGASNTEAFF TRBJ1-1 TRBD1 TRBV6-5 16 NA
TGTGCCAGCAGCGCAGGGAAACTTCGCAATGAGCAGTTCTTC CASSAGKLRNEQFF TRBJ2-1 NA TRBV2 14 NA
TGTGCCAGCAGTCCGACAGGGTCGAACTATGGCTACACCTTC CASSPTGSNYGYTF TRBJ1-2 TRBD1 TRBV28 14 NA
TGTGCCAGCAGCACCGCGAACACCGGGGAGCTGTTTTTT CASSTANTGELFF TRBJ2-2 NA TRBV7-3 13 NA
TGTGCCATCAGTGGGGGGAGATTAGGCTATGGCTACACCTTC CAISGGRLGYGYTF TRBJ1-2 NA TRBV10-3 14 NA
TGTGCCAGCAGTGACAGTCCACAGGGTGATACACCCCTCCACTTT CASSDSPQGDTPLHF TRBJ1-6 NA TRBV6-1 15 NA
TGTGCCAGCAGTCCCAGACAGGGCCACCCTTCCTACGAGCAGTACTTC CASSPRQGHPSYEQYF TRBJ2-7 TRBD1 TRBV27 16 NA
TGTGCCAGCAGACCGCCCCTGGCGAACACCGGGGAGCTGTTTTTT CASRPPLANTGELFF TRBJ2-2 NA TRBV28 15 NA
TGTGCCAGCAGTTGGGACAGGGGGCACGATCAGCCCCAGCATTTT CASSWDRGHDQPQHF TRBJ1-5 TRBD1 TRBV28 15 NA